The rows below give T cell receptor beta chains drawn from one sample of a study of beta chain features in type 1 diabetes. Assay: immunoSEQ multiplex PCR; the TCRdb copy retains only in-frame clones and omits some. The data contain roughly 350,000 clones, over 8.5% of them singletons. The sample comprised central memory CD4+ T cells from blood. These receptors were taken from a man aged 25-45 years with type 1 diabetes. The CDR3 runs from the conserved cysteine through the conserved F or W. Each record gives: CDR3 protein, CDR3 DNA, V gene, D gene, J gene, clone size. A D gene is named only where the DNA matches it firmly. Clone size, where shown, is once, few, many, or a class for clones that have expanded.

CASSTDRGRANTGELFF TGTGCCAGCAGCACGGACCGGGGGCGGGCAAACACCGGGGAGCTGTTTTTT TRBV7-2 NA TRBJ2-2 NA
CASSTYQETQYF TGTGCCAGCAGCACGTACCAAGAGACCCAGTACTTC TRBV5-6 NA TRBJ2-5 NA
CASSFRGRYTEAFF TGTGCCAGCAGTTTCAGGGGACGGTACACTGAAGCTTTCTTT TRBV28 NA TRBJ1-1 few
CASTSGGTSGRLSYNEQFF TGTGCCAGCACCTCCGGGGGTACTAGCGGGAGATTGTCCTACAATGAGCAGTTCTTC TRBV27 TRBD2 TRBJ2-1 many
CASSQGDRGRTDTQYF TGCGCCAGCAGCCAAGGGGACAGGGGACGCACAGATACGCAGTATTTT TRBV4-3 TRBD1 TRBJ2-3 few
CASSPGQGSEKLFF TGCGCCAGCAGCCCGGGACAGGGGAGTGAAAAACTGTTTTTT TRBV5-1 TRBD1 TRBJ1-4 few
CASSRWDADTQYF TGTGCCAGCAGCCGGTGGGATGCAGATACGCAGTATTTT TRBV11-1 NA TRBJ2-3 few
CASSLATVAEETQYF TGTGCCAGCAGCTTAGCGACGGTGGCGGAAGAGACCCAGTACTTC TRBV7-2 NA TRBJ2-5 NA
CSVDMWVLGYTF TGCAGCGTTGATATGTGGGTCTTAGGCTACACCTTC TRBV29-1 NA TRBJ1-2 NA
CSAPGQFGAFF TGCAGTGCTCCAGGACAGTTTGGAGCTTTCTTT TRBV20-1 NA TRBJ1-1 few
CASSFRAGPETQYF TGTGCCAGCAGTTTTCGAGCGGGGCCAGAGACCCAGTACTTC TRBV27 TRBD2 TRBJ2-5 NA
CASSIDGLSAQHF TGTGCCAGTAGTATAGATGGCCTGAGTGCCCAGCATTTT TRBV19 NA TRBJ1-5 many
CASRRGELTDTQYF TGTGCCAGCAGGCGGGGCGAACTCACAGATACGCAGTATTTT TRBV2 NA TRBJ2-3 many
CASSPGTGVYNEQFF TGCGCCAGCAGCCCTGGGACAGGGGTATACAATGAGCAGTTCTTC TRBV5-1 TRBD1 TRBJ2-1 NA
CASSQRLAGGRPDTQYF TGTGCCAGCAGCCAACGACTAGCGGGAGGACGACCAGATACGCAGTATTTT TRBV7-8 TRBD2 TRBJ2-3 few
CSVGVTVGELFF TGCAGCGTTGGGGTGACGGTCGGGGAGCTGTTTTTT TRBV29-1 NA TRBJ2-2 few
CASSLLDQPQHF TGTGCCAGCAGTTTGCTAGATCAGCCCCAGCATTTT TRBV28 NA TRBJ1-5 few
CASSPLQGANQPQHF TGTGCCAGCAGCCCTTTACAGGGGGCCAATCAGCCCCAGCATTTT TRBV5-5 TRBD1 TRBJ1-5 NA
CASRAQGSSYNEQFF TGTGCCAGCAGAGCTCAGGGTTCATCCTACAATGAGCAGTTCTTC TRBV9 NA TRBJ2-1 NA
CASSFLAGVAYEQYF TGTGCCAGCAGCTTTCTAGCGGGAGTAGCCTACGAGCAGTACTTC TRBV7-8 TRBD2 TRBJ2-7 few
CASSALTGPFYGYTF TGTGCCAGTAGTGCCTTGACGGGACCTTTCTATGGCTACACCTTC TRBV19 NA TRBJ1-2 NA
CASRRGALAGGYEQYF TGTGCCAGCAGGCGAGGGGCACTAGCGGGAGGCTACGAGCAGTACTTC TRBV28 TRBD2 TRBJ2-7 many
CASGRGAYEQYF TGTGCCAGCGGGCGGGGGGCCTACGAGCAGTACTTC TRBV6-5 TRBD2 TRBJ2-7 NA
CASTQARTSGSRGSYNEQFF TGCGCCAGCACGCAGGCGAGGACTAGCGGGAGTAGAGGCTCCTACAATGAGCAGTTCTTC TRBV4-3 TRBD2 TRBJ2-1 NA
CASSPWTGGYGYTF TGTGCCAGCAGTCCTTGGACAGGGGGCTATGGCTACACCTTC TRBV28 TRBD1 TRBJ1-2 few
CSVYGTDTQYF TGCAGCGTGTACGGCACAGATACGCAGTATTTT TRBV29-1 NA TRBJ2-3 many
CASSLTGGQPQHF TGTGCCAGCAGTTTGACCGGGGGTCAGCCCCAGCATTTT TRBV6-5 NA TRBJ1-5 few
CASSEGSQYGYTF TGTGCCAGCAGTGAAGGTTCGCAATATGGCTACACCTTC TRBV6-5 NA TRBJ1-2 NA
CASSPEKGRTGNRNHEQYF TGTGCCAGCAGTCCAGAAAAAGGACGGACAGGCAATAGGAACCACGAGCAGTACTTC TRBV28 TRBD1 TRBJ2-7 few
CASSQTPGNTGELFF TGCGCCAGCAGCCAGACACCAGGGAACACCGGGGAGCTGTTTTTT TRBV4-3 NA TRBJ2-2 few
CASSRTSDYNEQFF TGTGCCAGCAGCCGAACCAGCGACTACAATGAGCAGTTCTTC TRBV27 NA TRBJ2-1 few
CASAPLVWIQNEQFF TGTGCCAGCGCACCTTTAGTATGGATCCAAAATGAGCAGTTCTTC TRBV28 NA TRBJ2-1 NA
CASSPFSGATWGDEQYF TGTGCCAGCTCCCCATTCTCGGGGGCGACTTGGGGCGACGAGCAGTACTTC TRBV18 NA TRBJ2-7 NA
CASSQDSLGTTSNEQFF TGTGCCAGCAGCCAAGACTCATTAGGGACTACCTCCAATGAGCAGTTCTTC TRBV4-2 TRBD2 TRBJ2-1 NA
CASSPRGPQETQYF TGTGCCAGCAGCCCTCGGGGCCCCCAAGAGACCCAGTACTTC TRBV7-9 NA TRBJ2-5 few
CASNWAGPTDTQYF TGTGCCAGCAACTGGGCGGGGCCCACAGATACGCAGTATTTT TRBV2 NA TRBJ2-3 few
CASSLEGLAGFYEQYF TGTGCCAGCAGCTTGGAGGGCCTAGCGGGATTTTACGAGCAGTACTTC TRBV5-5 TRBD2 TRBJ2-7 NA
CASSLAWGEETQYF TGTGCCAGCAGCCTTGCCTGGGGTGAAGAGACCCAGTACTTC TRBV6-1 NA TRBJ2-5 few
CASSPGTYEQYF TGTGCCAGCAGCCCAGGGACCTACGAGCAGTACTTC TRBV11-2 NA TRBJ2-7 NA
CSVDDGGWGYEQFF TGCAGCGTTGATGATGGGGGCTGGGGGTATGAGCAGTTCTTC TRBV29-1 NA TRBJ2-1 NA